This T cell receptor (beta chain) was captured by sequencing in a study of CD8+ T cells in alopecia areata. The CDR3 length equals 11 residues, ends included. Germline CDR1 is MDHEN and CDR2 is SYDVKM. In regard to this clone: This CDR3 fails to terminate in the conserved phenylalanine or tryptophan, so it likely reflects a read error. The limits of the CDR3 on the DNA are not certain, so only TCRdb's listed CDR3 is given.

Extraction of RNA preceded its reverse transcription into cDNA, which served as the sequencing template. Clones were read by immunoSEQ multiplex PCR, and TCRdb kept only the in-frame ones, dropping some. The table shows 90,000 to 100,000 clones, with roughly two fifths occurring only once. The sample taken for sequencing was CD4+ T cells sorted from blood. The clonotype originates from a human donor with alopecia areata. The V call is TRBV28, the J call TRBJ2-7; TRBD1 is the table's D call, not checked against the DNA. The CDR3 sequence is CASRVRDTTFL.